Listed below are T cell receptor beta chains from one sample, sequenced in a study of blood T cell repertoires in COVID-19. Data came from immunoSEQ multiplex PCR; TCRdb stores just in-frame clones and leaves some out. The sample has around 220,000 clones, approximately 91% seen once. Material: peripheral blood. These receptors originate from a woman aged 40 to 49 who had recovered from COVID-19. The CDR3 runs from the conserved cysteine through the conserved F or W. The order of the fields is V gene, clone size, J gene, D gene, CDR3 DNA, CDR3 protein. D genes are given only for firm matches. Size is omitted from some rows. Given values are once, few, many or a class for expanded clones.

TRBV6-1	NA	TRBJ1-5	NA	TGTGCCAGCAGTGAAGGGTCAGGGTTCGGCAATCAGCCCCAGCATTTT	CASSEGSGFGNQPQHF
TRBV5-5	NA	TRBJ2-1	NA	TGTGCCAGCAGCGTGACTAGGGCCTCCTACAATGAGCAGTTCTTC	CASSVTRASYNEQFF
TRBV7-3	NA	TRBJ2-1	TRBD2	TGTGCCAGCAGCTTATGGGCGGGAGCGGGCTTTGAGCAGTTCTTC	CASSLWAGAGFEQFF
TRBV28	NA	TRBJ2-7	TRBD1	TGTGCCAGCACACGTCGGGGACAGTTGAGCTCCTACGAGCAGTACTTC	CASTRRGQLSSYEQYF
TRBV7-6	NA	TRBJ2-2	TRBD1	TGTGCCAGCAGCCCAAGGGGGCCGGGCACCGGGGAGCTGTTTTTT	CASSPRGPGTGELFF
TRBV11-2	NA	TRBJ2-7	TRBD1	TGTGCCAGTGGACAGGTCTACGAGCAGTACTTC	CASGQVYEQYF
TRBV6-5	NA	TRBJ2-7	NA	TGTGCCAGCAGGGCGGTAAGCTCCTACGAGCAGTACTTC	CASRAVSSYEQYF
TRBV5-1	NA	TRBJ2-7	NA	TGCGCCAGCAGCTTGGCAGGGGCTAACTACGAGCAGTACTTC	CASSLAGANYEQYF
TRBV7-6	NA	TRBJ1-4	TRBD1	TGTGCCAGCAGCTTAGAGCCAGGGGGGAATCTCGCAACTAATGAAAAACTGTTTTTT	CASSLEPGGNLATNEKLFF
TRBV7-8	once	TRBJ1-6	NA	TGTGCCAGCAGCTTAGCGACTGCATATAATTCACCCCTCCACTTT	CASSLATAYNSPLHF
TRBV6-5	NA	TRBJ2-5	NA	TGTGCCAGCAGTACCCGCCCGGGGGAAGAGACCCAGTACTTC	CASSTRPGEETQYF
TRBV10-3	NA	TRBJ1-4	NA	TGTGCCATCAGTGAGTCTGGCAGGGCAAAACTGTTTTTT	CAISESGRAKLFF
TRBV5-1	NA	TRBJ2-5	TRBD1	TGCGCCAGCGGGAAAACAGGGGTCCAAGAGACCCAGTACTTC	CASGKTGVQETQYF
TRBV5-6	NA	TRBJ2-1	NA	TGTGCCAGCAGCTTAGGGGGTGGGCAGTTCTTC	CASSLGGGQFF
TRBV7-7	NA	TRBJ2-5	NA	TGTGCTAGCAGCTTATACGGGGTTTCGGAGACCCAGTACTTC	CASSLYGVSETQYF
TRBV6-7	NA	TRBJ2-1	NA	TGTGCCAGCAGTTACCCCGGGGGGACAACTTCCAATGAGCAGTTCTTC	CASSYPGGTTSNEQFF
TRBV19	NA	TRBJ2-7	NA	TGTGCCAGTAGTATAGGAGGAGGGGCCTACGAGCAGTACTTC	CASSIGGGAYEQYF
TRBV18	NA	TRBJ2-7	NA	TGTGCCAGCTCCCAGTCGGGGTCCCCCTACGAGCAGTACTTC	CASSQSGSPYEQYF
TRBV6-4	NA	TRBJ1-6	NA	TGTGCCAGCAGTGAAGAGAGACAGATCTATAATTCACCCCTCCACTTT	CASSEERQIYNSPLHF
TRBV5-1	NA	TRBJ2-1	NA	TGCGCCAGCAGCTTCCTTGGACATGTTGAGCAGTTCTTC	CASSFLGHVEQFF
TRBV5-4	NA	TRBJ1-4	NA	TGTGCCAGCAGCCCTACGGGTAATTCTAATGAAAAACTGTTTTTT	CASSPTGNSNEKLFF
TRBV4-3	NA	TRBJ1-2	NA	TGCGCCAGCAGCCAAGTCGATTCGGGGGACTATGGCTACACCTTC	CASSQVDSGDYGYTF
TRBV6-2/TRBV6-3	NA	TRBJ1-1	NA	TGTGCCAGCAGTTACTACGGCAGGGCCAACACTGAAGCTTTCTTT	CASSYYGRANTEAFF
TRBV9	few	TRBJ2-2	NA	TGTGCCAGCAGCCTACTCCAGGGGAACACCGGGGAGCTGTTTTTT	CASSLLQGNTGELFF
TRBV5-8	NA	TRBJ1-2	TRBD1	TGTGCCAGCAGCTTGGCGTTCCATTTCCGGGACAGAGAGGATGGCTACACCTTC	CASSLAFHFRDREDGYTF
TRBV6-2/TRBV6-3	NA	TRBJ1-5	NA	TGTGCCAGCAGCCTCGGGAGGCAGCCCCAGCATTTT	CASSLGRQPQHF
TRBV29-1	NA	TRBJ2-1	NA	TGCAGCGTTGGGGGGCAAGGGGAGCAGTTCTTC	CSVGGQGEQFF
TRBV14	NA	TRBJ1-2	NA	TGTGCCAGCAGCCAAGAACTAACTGGTGGCTACACCTTC	CASSQELTGGYTF
TRBV5-8	NA	TRBJ1-4	TRBD1	TGTGCCAGCAGCCCGGGACAGGGGGTGTCTAATGAAAAACTGTTTTTT	CASSPGQGVSNEKLFF
TRBV11-3	once	TRBJ2-1	TRBD2	TGTGCCAGCAGCTATGGACTAGCGGCAAATGAGCAGTTCTTC	CASSYGLAANEQFF
TRBV4-3	NA	TRBJ2-7	NA	TGCGCCAGCAGCCAAGCCCTCCAAATAGGGGTCTACGAGCAGTACTTC	CASSQALQIGVYEQYF
TRBV20-1	NA	TRBJ2-7	TRBD2	TGCAGTGCTTCTATAGCGGGCGAGCAGTACTTC	CSASIAGEQYF
TRBV9	NA	TRBJ2-7	TRBD1	TGTGCCAGCAGCGCAGGAGGACAGGGTTACGAGCAGTACTTC	CASSAGGQGYEQYF